These 24 T cell receptor beta chains came from one sample sequenced in a study of T cell responses to AZD1222 COVID-19 vaccine. Generated by immunoSEQ multiplex PCR, the TCRdb table keeps only in-frame clones and is missing some. The table lists 110,000 to 150,000 clones, 90% to 95% of them singletons, with roughly 4% in the top ten. The sequencing here drew on peripheral blood, taken on day 0 of AZD1222 vaccination. The receptors shown here come from an adult in good health.

The chain links TRBV19 to TRBJ1-5; 8 bases fit TRBD1. Per the germline V gene, CDR1 is LNHDA and CDR2 is SQIVND (reference sequence). There are 14 residues in the CDR3. With 9 bases clipped from V and 1 base from J, the junction kept 5 bases outside the gene matches. CDR3 sequence: CASQGAISNQPQHF. CDR3 nucleotides: TGTGCCAGCCAGGGGGCGATAAGCAATCAGCCCCAGCATTTT.

The rearrangement links TRBV28 to TRBJ1-1; D unclear. V gave up 1 base and J gave up 0 bases, with 6 bases separating them. CDR3 length: 14 residues. Germline-derived CDR1 and CDR2 are MDHEN and SYDVKM. The DNA for the CDR3 is TGTGCCAGCAGTTTATTAGGCGTGAACACTGAAGCTTTCTTT. Translation gives CASSLLGVNTEAFF.

This CDR3 reads CASSPTPTREEGYTF. The CDR3 region has the DNA TGTGCCAGCAGCCCCACCCCCACAAGGGAAGAGGGCTACACCTTC. The chain joins TRBV28 to TRBJ1-2; D gene uncertain. The CDR3 is 15 residues long. CDR1 is MDHEN and CDR2 is SYDVKM in the germline V gene. The germline V and J ends were trimmed by 6 bases and 8 bases, with 22 bases remaining between them.

This chain uses TRBV6-5 with TRBJ1-5, with D possibly matching TRBD1 (5 bases). V was clipped by 2 bases and J by 7 bases, with 12 bases between them. Looked up from germline, CDR1 is MNHEY and CDR2 is SVGAGI. This CDR3 is 14 amino acids long. CDR3 coding DNA: TGTGCCAGCAGTTACGGCTCAGGGAGGCAGCCCCAGCATTTT. Translated: CASSYGSGRQPQHF.

J is TRBJ1-6 and V is TRBV5-6, with 7 positions matching TRBD1. The germline V gene has CDR1 SGHDT and CDR2 YYEEEE. J lost 9 bases, V lost 0 bases, and 3 bases had no gene match. This CDR3 has 14 amino acids. The CDR3: CASSLEQGSSPLHF. The CDR3 DNA is TGTGCCAGCAGCTTGGAACAGGGGAGTTCACCCCTCCACTTT.

V usage is TRBV2 and J usage is TRBJ1-2, with no clear D. This CDR3 is built from 11 residues. Germline values: CDR1 SNHLY, CDR2 FYNNEI. Trimming left V 6 bases short and J 4 bases short, with 6 bases between. CDR3 DNA sequence: TGTGCCAGCAGGGATCTCTATGGCTACACCTTC. Translation gives CASRDLYGYTF.

The chain combines TRBV18 with TRBJ2-6; 8 nucleotides line up with TRBD2. J was trimmed by 3 bases and V by 2 bases; bases with no gene match: 6. Germline assignment: CDR1 KGHSH and CDR2 LQKENI. The CDR3 has 17 amino acids. The CDR3 coding sequence is TGTGCCAGCTCACCAGGATTAGCGGGATATGGGGCCAACGTCCTGACTTTC. This sequence encodes CASSPGLAGYGANVLTF.

The chain combines TRBV6-4 with TRBJ1-4; D is perhaps TRBD1 (6 bases). Trimming left V 8 bases short and J 3 bases short, with 13 bases between. CDR1 is MRHNA and CDR2 is SNTAGT in the germline V gene. The CDR3 spans 14 residues. The CDR3 protein is CASPRQDSNEKLFF. In DNA form, the CDR3 reads TGTGCCAGCCCCAGACAGGACTCTAATGAAAAACTGTTTTTT.

The chain uses TRBV27 and TRBJ2-7, with TRBD1 matching over 8 bases. The V and J ends lost 4 bases and 6 bases, in that order; junction bases with no gene match: 11. The CDR3 sequence is 15 residues long. CDR1 MNHEY and CDR2 SMNVEV come from the germline V gene (reference sequence). The DNA of the CDR3 is TGTGCCAGCAGTTATTGGAGGCAGGGGGCAGGCGAGCAGTACTTC. Encoded protein: CASSYWRQGAGEQYF.

V and J are TRBV27 and TRBJ1-2, with 7 bases aligning to TRBD1. This CDR3 comprises 16 residues. Germline V gene lookup returns CDR1 MNHEY and CDR2 SMNVEV (reference sequence). Unmatched junction bases numbered 8, after V lost 2 bases and J lost 2 bases. CDR3 bases: TGTGCCAGCAGTTTAATCGGGGACAGAGAGAACTATGGCTACACCTTC. As protein: CASSLIGDRENYGYTF.

The chain is built from TRBV19 and TRBJ1-1, with D hard to call. The CDR3 is made up of 15 amino acids. Germline lookup yields CDR1 LNHDA and CDR2 SQIVND (reference sequence). The germline V and J ends were trimmed by 0 bases and 1 base, with 9 bases remaining between them. CDR3 DNA sequence: TGTGCCAGTAGTATAGAAGGATCAGCGAACACTGAAGCTTTCTTT. Its translation is CASSIEGSANTEAFF.

The chain employs TRBV18 and TRBJ2-5; D unclear. The germline gives CDR1 KGHSH, CDR2 LQKENI. The CDR3 loop spans 13 amino acids. V lost 3 bases and J lost 2, with 7 bases in between. The CDR3 sequence: CASSPTHQETQYF. CDR3 sequence (DNA): TGTGCCAGCTCACCGACACATCAAGAGACCCAGTACTTC.

The rearrangement joins TRBV19 to TRBJ1-5; 7 bases line up with TRBD1. Trimming cost V 8 bases and J 2 bases; bases outside gene matches: 6. Germline assignment: CDR1 LNHDA and CDR2 SQIVND (reference sequence). The CDR3 runs to 14 residues. CDR3 in DNA: TGTGCCAGTGGTCTGGGACAGCGCAATCAGCCCCAGCATTTT. Amino acids: CASGLGQRNQPQHF.

This clone has just one count. V is TRBV14 and J is TRBJ1-4, with TRBD1 identical over 9 bases. The CDR3 spans 15 residues. V gave up 3 bases and J gave up 12 bases; unmatched junction bases: 11. The germline V gene has CDR1 SGHDN and CDR2 FVKESK. The CDR3 bases are TGTGCCAGCAGCCAGAGACAGGGGGACGGGACAGAACTGTTTTTT. Its translation is CASSQRQGDGTELFF.

CDR3 amino acids: CASSLPASLETQYF. The CDR3 DNA is TGTGCCAGCAGCTTACCGGCCTCTTTGGAGACCCAGTACTTC. The chain carries TRBV7-9 and TRBJ2-5; D remains unclear. The V gene lost 2 bases and the J gene lost 5 bases, with 12 bases spanning the gap. The CDR3 is 14 amino acids. CDR1 and CDR2 (germline): SEHNR, FQNEAQ (reference sequence).

V is TRBV7-2 and J is TRBJ2-4; the D is unclear. The CDR3 consists of 15 residues. Germline lookup yields CDR1 SGHTA and CDR2 FQGNSA. V was shortened by 5 bases and J by 6 bases, with 17 bases between the two germline ends. CDR3 in amino acids: CASSKATDPGNIQYF. For the CDR3, the DNA is TGTGCCAGCAGCAAGGCGACGGACCCGGGAAACATTCAGTACTTC.

The gene calls are TRBV5-1 and TRBJ2-5; D gene unclear. The CDR3 has 14 amino acids. Germline V gene sequence: CDR1 SGHRS, CDR2 YFSETQ. The V end was cut by 0 bases, the J end by 5 bases, with 11 bases between. CDR3 DNA sequence: TGCGCCAGCAGCTTGGGTATAACCGGGGAGACCCAGTACTTC. This encodes CASSLGITGETQYF.

The gene calls are TRBV6-1 and TRBJ1-2; D may be TRBD1 (6 bases). This CDR3 region has 13 residues. Germline V lookup: CDR1 MNHNS, CDR2 SASEGT. With 3 bases removed from V and 4 bases from J, the gap between germline ends came to 9 bases. CDR3 protein: CASSESGVYGYTF. CDR3 sequence (DNA): TGTGCCAGCAGTGAGTCAGGGGTCTATGGCTACACCTTC.

V and J are TRBV9 and TRBJ1-1; no clear D gene. The V and J ends lost 0 bases and 1 base respectively, with 4 bases between them. Germline CDR1 SGDLS, CDR2 YYNGEE. This CDR3 region has 13 residues. CDR3 in DNA: TGTGCCAGCAGCGTAGACTCGAACACTGAAGCTTTCTTT. Protein: CASSVDSNTEAFF.

The rearrangement joins TRBV19 to TRBJ2-1, with D tentatively TRBD2 (5 bases). V lost 6 bases and J lost 0, with 9 bases in between. CDR1 and CDR2 (germline): LNHDA, SQIVND (reference sequence). The CDR3 runs to 14 residues. The CDR3 protein is CASRPGSSYNEQFF. The CDR3 nucleotides are TGTGCCAGTAGGCCTGGGAGCTCCTACAATGAGCAGTTCTTC. The full variable domain, in which reference TRBV19 and TRBJ2-1 provide the parts outside the CDR3, is DGGITQSPKYLFRKEGQNVTLSCEQNLNHDAMYWYRQDPGQGLRLIYYSQIVNDFQKGDIAEGYSVSREKKESFPLTVTSAQKNPTAFYLCASRPGSSYNEQFFGPGTRLTVL.

The chain recombines TRBV19 with TRBJ1-2, with D hard to call. The CDR3 is made up of 14 amino acids. Between the trimmed V and J ends, which lost 3 bases and 2 bases, there was a span of 10 bases. The germline gives CDR1 LNHDA, CDR2 SQIVND (reference sequence). The CDR3 reads CASSIGLQNYGYTF. The DNA of the CDR3 is TGTGCCAGTAGTATCGGCTTGCAGAACTATGGCTACACCTTC.

The CDR3 reads CASSSGGGYGYTF. CDR3 DNA: TGTGCCAGCAGTTCAGGGGGGGGCTATGGCTACACCTTC. The chain has TRBV6-5 and TRBJ1-2, with TRBD1 matching 7 bases. The CDR3 contains 13 residues. Germline V lookup: CDR1 MNHEY, CDR2 SVGAGI. The V gene end was trimmed by 4 bases and the J gene end by 4 bases; junction bases not matched to a gene: 3.

The chain combines TRBV3-1 (or the pseudogene TRBV3-2) with TRBJ1-2; D unresolved. The V gene lost 4 bases and the J gene lost 6 bases, with 15 bases spanning the gap. CDR1 and CDR2 (germline): LGHDT, YNNKEL (reference sequence). This CDR3 has 14 residues. Here the CDR3 reads CASSPTLTTDGYTF. CDR3 sequence (DNA): TGTGCCAGCAGCCCTACTTTGACGACTGATGGCTACACCTTC.

The CDR3 DNA follows: TGTGCCAGCAGCTTAGGGGACAGGGATACCGGGGAGCTGTTTTTT. Its protein product is CASSLGDRDTGELFF. The rearrangement links TRBV11-2 to TRBJ2-2; 9 bases align to TRBD1. The CDR3 contains 15 residues. From germline, CDR1 is SGHAT and CDR2 FQNNGV. Trimming removed 1 base from V and 5 bases from J; junction bases left unmatched: 2.